The 6 T cell receptor beta chains below were found in one sample sequenced in a study of identical twins. MiXCR, run by TCRdb on the 5' RACE reads, gives a single entry per CDR3 protein. The table records hundreds of thousands of distinct CDR3 sequences, 21% of them present only once. These data were also filed under a second study, of T cells expressing NK-cell markers.

Sequenced material: PBMCs. These receptors all stem from a woman aged 18-29 years in good health.

This clonotype has more than one count but fewer than ten. The chain is built from TRBV12-3 or TRBV12-4 and TRBJ1-5, with a weak D call TRBD1 (5 bases). The V and J ends lost 5 bases and 11 bases respectively, with 13 bases between them. The CDR3 sequence is 12 residues long. CDR3 sequence reads: CASSMVRGAQHF. For the CDR3, the DNA is TGTGCCAGCAGTATGGTACGGGGGGCCCAGCATTTT.

This clonotype has a handful of counts. The rearrangement links TRBV20-1 to TRBJ2-2; D call uncertain. CDR3 size: 14 residues. V was pared by 4 bases and J by 0 bases, with 9 bases between. Germline CDR1 and CDR2: DFQATT and SNEGSKA (reference sequence). For the CDR3, the DNA is TGCAGTGCTAATCACTTAGCGAACACCGGGGAGCTGTTTTTT. It encodes CSANHLANTGELFF.

The genes are TRBV4-2 and TRBJ2-1, with no clear D. With 0 bases removed from V and 6 bases from J, the gap between germline ends came to 9 bases. The CDR3 length is 14 residues. Germline lookup yields CDR1 LGHNA and CDR2 YNFKEQ. CDR3 residues: CASSQERAVNEQFF. The CDR3 DNA follows: TGTGCCAGCAGCCAAGAACGCGCTGTCAATGAGCAGTTCTTC.

This clonotype has ten or more counts. The chain has TRBV20-1 and TRBJ2-1; D is possibly TRBD2 (6 bases). The germline V gene has CDR1 DFQATT and CDR2 SNEGSKA (reference sequence). The germline V and J ends were trimmed by 5 bases and 5 bases, with 19 bases remaining between them. The CDR3 has 15 amino acids. CDR3 sequence: CSAAHGGGFDNEQFF. The CDR3 DNA reads TGCAGTGCTGCCCACGGGGGTGGATTTGACAATGAGCAGTTCTTC.

The chain recombines TRBV7-3 with TRBJ2-6; 7 bases are a match to TRBD1. V lost 5 bases to trimming and J lost 3 bases; unmatched junction nucleotides: 1. The V gene's germline CDR1 is SGHTA and CDR2 FQGTGA. The CDR3 loop spans 14 amino acids. The CDR3: CASSRTGGANVLTF. The CDR3 DNA reads as TGTGCCAGCAGCCGGACAGGTGGGGCCAACGTCCTGACTTTC.

V gene TRBV7-2 combines with J gene TRBJ2-5; weak D call: TRBD1 (6 bases). Trimming pared 5 bases from V and 5 bases from J, leaving 15 bases between. In germline, CDR1 is SGHTA, CDR2 FQGNSA. The CDR3 has 14 amino acids. The CDR3 region has the DNA TGTGCCAGCAGCACAAAGACAGGTTGGGAGACCCAGTACTTC. Translated: CASSTKTGWETQYF. Together with reference TRBV7-2 and TRBJ2-5, the CDR3 gives the full variable domain: GAGVSQSPSNKVTEKGKDVELRCDPISGHTALYWYRQSLGQGLEFLIYFQGNSAPDKSGLPSDRFSAERTGGSVSTLTIQRTQQEDSAVYLCASSTKTGWETQYFGPGTRLLVL.